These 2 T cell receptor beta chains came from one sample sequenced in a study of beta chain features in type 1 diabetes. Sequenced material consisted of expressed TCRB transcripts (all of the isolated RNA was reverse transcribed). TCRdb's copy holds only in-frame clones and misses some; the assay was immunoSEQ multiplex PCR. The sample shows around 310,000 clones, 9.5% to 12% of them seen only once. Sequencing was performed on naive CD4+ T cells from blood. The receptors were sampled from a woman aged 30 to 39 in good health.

The CDR3 DNA reads TGTGCCAGCAGCTCCGACAGGGAACGCAATGAGCAGTTCTTC. This gives the protein CASSSDRERNEQFF. This chain links TRBV7-3 with TRBJ2-1; 7 bases are a match to TRBD1. The CDR3 contains 14 residues. The germline gives CDR1 SGHTA, CDR2 FQGTGA. Trimming cost V 4 bases and J 6 bases; bases outside gene matches: 6. Complete variable domain (other parts from reference TRBV7-3 and TRBJ2-1): GAGVSQTPSNKVTEKGKYVELRCDPISGHTALYWYRQSLGQGPEFLIYFQGTGAADDSGLPNDRFFAVRPEGSVSTLKIQRTERGDSAVYLCASSSDRERNEQFFGPGTRLTVL.

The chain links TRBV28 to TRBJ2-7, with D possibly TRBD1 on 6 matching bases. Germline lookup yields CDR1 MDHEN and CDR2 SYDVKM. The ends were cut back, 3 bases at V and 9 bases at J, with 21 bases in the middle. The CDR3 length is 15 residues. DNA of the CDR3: TGTGCCAGCAGTTTTATACCTGCTGGGGGCGGTCGGCAGTACTTC. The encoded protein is CASSFIPAGGGRQYF.